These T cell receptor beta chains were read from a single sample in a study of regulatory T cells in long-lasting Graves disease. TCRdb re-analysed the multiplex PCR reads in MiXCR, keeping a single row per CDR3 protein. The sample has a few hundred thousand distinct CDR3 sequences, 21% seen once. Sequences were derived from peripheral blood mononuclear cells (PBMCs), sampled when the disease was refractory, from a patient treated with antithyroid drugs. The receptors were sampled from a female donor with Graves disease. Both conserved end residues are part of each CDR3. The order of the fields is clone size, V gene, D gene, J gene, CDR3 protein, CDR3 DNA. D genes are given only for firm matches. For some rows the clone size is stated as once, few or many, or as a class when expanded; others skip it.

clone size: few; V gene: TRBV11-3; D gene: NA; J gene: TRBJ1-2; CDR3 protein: CASSPSTGSSSYGYTF; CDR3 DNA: TGTGCCAGCAGCCCCTCGACAGGTTCCTCATCCTATGGCTACACCTTC
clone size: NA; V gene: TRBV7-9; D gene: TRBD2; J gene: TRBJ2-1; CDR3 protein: CASSANPGRAPFF; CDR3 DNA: TGTGCCAGCAGCGCCAACCCCGGGAGGGCTCCGTTCTTC
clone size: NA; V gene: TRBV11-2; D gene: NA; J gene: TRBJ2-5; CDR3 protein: CASSSPGKGEETQYF; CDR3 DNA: TGTGCCAGCAGCAGCCCCGGGAAGGGGGAAGAGACCCAGTACTTC
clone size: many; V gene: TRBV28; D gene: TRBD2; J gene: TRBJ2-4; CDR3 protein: CASSFGSAGLAKNIQYF; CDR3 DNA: TGTGCCAGCAGTTTCGGTTCAGCGGGGCTAGCCAAAAACATTCAGTACTTC
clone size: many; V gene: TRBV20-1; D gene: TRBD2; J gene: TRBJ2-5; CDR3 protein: CSARALAGEETQYF; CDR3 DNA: TGCAGTGCTAGAGCCCTAGCGGGGGAGGAGACCCAGTACTTC
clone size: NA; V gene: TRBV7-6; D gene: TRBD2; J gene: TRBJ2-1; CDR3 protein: CASSLLQASGYASYEQFF; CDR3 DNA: TGTGCCAGCAGCTTACTTCAGGCTAGCGGGTACGCTAGCTATGAGCAGTTCTTC
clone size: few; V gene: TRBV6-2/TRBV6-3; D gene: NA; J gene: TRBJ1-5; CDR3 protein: CASSRASGNQPQHF; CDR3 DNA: TGTGCCAGCAGTCGGGCGTCGGGCAATCAGCCCCAGCATTTT
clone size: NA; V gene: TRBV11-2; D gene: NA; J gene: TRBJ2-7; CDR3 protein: CASSLSPGYEQYF; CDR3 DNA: TGTGCCAGCAGCTTAAGCCCCGGCTACGAGCAGTACTTC
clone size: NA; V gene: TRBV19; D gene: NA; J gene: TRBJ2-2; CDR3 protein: CASSNLVNGELFF; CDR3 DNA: TGTGCCAGTAGTAACCTAGTGAACGGGGAGCTGTTTTTT
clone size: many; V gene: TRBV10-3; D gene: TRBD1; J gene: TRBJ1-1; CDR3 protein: CAISEPRAGTGLPREAFF; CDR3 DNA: TGTGCCATCAGTGAGCCTAGGGCGGGGACAGGCCTTCCCCGGGAAGCTTTCTTT
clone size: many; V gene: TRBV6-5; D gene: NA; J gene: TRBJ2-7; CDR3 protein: CASSYPLQGRDYEQYF; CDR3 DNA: TGTGCCAGCAGTTACCCTCTACAGGGTCGGGACTACGAGCAGTACTTC
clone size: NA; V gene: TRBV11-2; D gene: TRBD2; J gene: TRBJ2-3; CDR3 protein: CASSSGAGREVTDTQYF; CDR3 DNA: TGTGCCAGCAGCTCTGGGGCGGGGCGGGAGGTCACAGATACGCAGTATTTT
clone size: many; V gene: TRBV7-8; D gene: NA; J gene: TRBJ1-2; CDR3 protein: CASSLQPRDGGIKNYGYTF; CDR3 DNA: TGTGCCAGCAGCTTACAGCCTAGGGACGGCGGCATCAAAAACTATGGCTACACCTTC
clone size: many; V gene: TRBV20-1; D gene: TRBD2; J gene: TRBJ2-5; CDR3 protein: CSLTGTSGRMETQYF; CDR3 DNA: TGCAGTTTGACCGGGACTAGCGGGAGGATGGAGACCCAGTACTTC
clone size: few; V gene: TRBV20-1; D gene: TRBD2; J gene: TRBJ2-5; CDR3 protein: CSALILAGLQETQYF; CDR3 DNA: TGCAGTGCCTTAATCCTAGCGGGGCTCCAAGAGACCCAGTACTTC
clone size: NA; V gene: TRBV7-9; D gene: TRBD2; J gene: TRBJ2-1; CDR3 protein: CASSLAGGSSYEQFF; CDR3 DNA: TGTGCCAGCAGCTTAGCGGGAGGGAGCTCCTACGAGCAGTTCTTC
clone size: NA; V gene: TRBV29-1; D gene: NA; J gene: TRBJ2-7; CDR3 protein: CSVLDGDYEQYF; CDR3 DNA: TGCAGCGTTCTCGATGGGGACTACGAGCAGTACTTC
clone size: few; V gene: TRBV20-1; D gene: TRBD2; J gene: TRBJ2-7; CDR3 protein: CSAKGTSGSDEQYF; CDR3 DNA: TGCAGTGCTAAGGGGACTAGCGGGAGCGACGAGCAGTACTTC
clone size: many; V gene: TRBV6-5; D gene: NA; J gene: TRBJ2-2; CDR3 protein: CASSYSMGNTGELFF; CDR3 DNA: TGTGCCAGCAGTTACTCGATGGGTAACACCGGGGAGCTGTTTTTT
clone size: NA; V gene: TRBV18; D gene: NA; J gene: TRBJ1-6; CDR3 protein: CASSPQWSLGSPLHF; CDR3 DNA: TGTGCCAGCTCACCACAGTGGTCTCTTGGGTCACCCCTCCACTTT
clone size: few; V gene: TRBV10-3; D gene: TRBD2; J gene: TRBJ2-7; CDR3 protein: CAISGTSGRLSYEQYF; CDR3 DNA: TGTGCCATCAGTGGGACTAGCGGGAGACTCTCCTACGAGCAGTACTTC
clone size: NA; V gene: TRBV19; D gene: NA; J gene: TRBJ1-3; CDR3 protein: CASSIRRSSGNTIYF; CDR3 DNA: TGTGCCAGTAGTATAAGAAGAAGCTCTGGAAACACCATATATTTT
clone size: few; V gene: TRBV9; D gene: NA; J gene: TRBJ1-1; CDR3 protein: CASSVEQSGAKEAFF; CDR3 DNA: TGTGCCAGCAGCGTAGAGCAGTCAGGGGCGAAAGAAGCTTTCTTT
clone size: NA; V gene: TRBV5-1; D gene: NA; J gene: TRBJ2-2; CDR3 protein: CASSLAWTENTGELFF; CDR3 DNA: TGCGCCAGCAGCTTGGCCTGGACAGAAAACACCGGGGAGCTGTTTTTT
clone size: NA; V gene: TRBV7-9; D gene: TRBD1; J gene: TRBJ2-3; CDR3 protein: CASSGTGAADTQYF; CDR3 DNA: TGTGCCAGCAGTGGGACAGGGGCGGCAGATACGCAGTATTTT
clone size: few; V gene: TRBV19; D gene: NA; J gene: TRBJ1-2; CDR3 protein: CASSPPTPLDGYTF; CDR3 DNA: TGTGCCAGTAGTCCACCGACCCCCCTTGATGGCTACACCTTC
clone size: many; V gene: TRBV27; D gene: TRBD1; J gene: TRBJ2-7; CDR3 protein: CASRTQGDYEQYF; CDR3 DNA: TGTGCCAGCAGGACTCAGGGGGACTACGAGCAGTACTTC
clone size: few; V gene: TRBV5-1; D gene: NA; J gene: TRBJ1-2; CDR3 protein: CASSLDAVGYTF; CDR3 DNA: TGCGCCAGCAGCTTGGACGCGGTTGGCTACACCTTC
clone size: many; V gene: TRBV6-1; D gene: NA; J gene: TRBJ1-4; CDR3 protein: CASSPRRIPEYGEKLFF; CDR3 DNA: TGTGCCAGCAGTCCCCGCAGGATACCAGAATACGGTGAAAAACTGTTTTTT
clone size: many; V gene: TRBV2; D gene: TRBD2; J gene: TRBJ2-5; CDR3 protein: CASSEASGRAKETQYF; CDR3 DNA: TGTGCCAGCAGTGAAGCCAGCGGGAGGGCCAAAGAGACCCAGTACTTC
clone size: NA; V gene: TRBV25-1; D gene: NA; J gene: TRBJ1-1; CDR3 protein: CASSDQGSEAFF; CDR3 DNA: TGTGCCAGCAGTGACCAGGGATCTGAAGCTTTCTTT
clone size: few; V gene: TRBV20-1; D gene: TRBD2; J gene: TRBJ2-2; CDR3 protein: CSARGLAGGHEGTGELFF; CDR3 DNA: TGCAGTGCTCGGGGACTAGCGGGAGGACATGAGGGCACCGGGGAGCTGTTTTTT
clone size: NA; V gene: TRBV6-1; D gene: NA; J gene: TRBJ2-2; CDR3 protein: CASSSSLSNTGELFF; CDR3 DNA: TGTGCCAGCAGCTCTAGTCTATCGAACACCGGGGAGCTGTTTTTT
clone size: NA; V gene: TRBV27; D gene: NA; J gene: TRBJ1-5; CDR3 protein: CASSRKTDSNQPQHF; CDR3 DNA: TGTGCCAGCAGTAGAAAGACAGATAGCAATCAGCCCCAGCATTTT
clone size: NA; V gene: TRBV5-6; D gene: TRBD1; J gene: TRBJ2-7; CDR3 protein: CASSTGTGSCEQYF; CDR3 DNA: TGTGCCAGCAGCACCGGGACAGGTAGCTGCGAGCAGTACTTC
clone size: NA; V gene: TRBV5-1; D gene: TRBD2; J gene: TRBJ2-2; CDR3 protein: CASSSWFSGRGTGELFF; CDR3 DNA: TGCGCCAGCAGCTCGTGGTTTAGCGGGAGAGGAACCGGGGAGCTGTTTTTT
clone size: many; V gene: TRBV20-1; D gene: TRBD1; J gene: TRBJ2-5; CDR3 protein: CSAKRTGEETQYF; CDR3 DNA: TGCAGTGCAAAAAGAACAGGGGAAGAGACCCAGTACTTC
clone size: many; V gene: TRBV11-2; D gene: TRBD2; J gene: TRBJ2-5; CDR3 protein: CASSLFPNGRDSQETQYF; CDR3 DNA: TGTGCCAGCAGCTTATTCCCCAACGGGAGGGACTCACAAGAGACCCAGTACTTC
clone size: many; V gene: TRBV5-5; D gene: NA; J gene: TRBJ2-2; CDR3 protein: CASSLLQGGTGELFF; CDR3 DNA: TGTGCCAGCAGCTTGCTACAGGGAGGCACCGGGGAGCTGTTTTTT
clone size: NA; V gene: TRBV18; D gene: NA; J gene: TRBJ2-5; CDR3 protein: CASSPGPVETQYF; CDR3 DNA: TGTGCCAGCTCCCCCGGGCCGGTAGAGACCCAGTACTTC
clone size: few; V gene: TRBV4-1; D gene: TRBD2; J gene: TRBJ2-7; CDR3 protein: CASSHGGGGGSYEQYF; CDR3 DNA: TGCGCCAGCAGCCATGGTGGTGGGGGAGGGTCGTACGAGCAGTACTTC
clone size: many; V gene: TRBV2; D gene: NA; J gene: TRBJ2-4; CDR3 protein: CASSPGTLGRPGAKNIQYF; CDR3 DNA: TGTGCCAGCAGTCCCGGGACTCTGGGTCGACCGGGCGCCAAAAACATTCAGTACTTC
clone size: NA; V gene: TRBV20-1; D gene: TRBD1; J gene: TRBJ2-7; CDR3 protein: CSVSGRDRASYEQYF; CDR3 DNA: TGCAGTGTTAGCGGCCGGGACAGGGCGTCCTACGAGCAGTACTTC
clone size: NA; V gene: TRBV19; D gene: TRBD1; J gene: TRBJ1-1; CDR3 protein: CASSAVPRRQGTNTEAFF; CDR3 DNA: TGTGCCAGTAGTGCGGTCCCCCGGCGACAGGGGACGAACACTGAAGCTTTCTTT
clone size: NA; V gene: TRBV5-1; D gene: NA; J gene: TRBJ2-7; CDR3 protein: CASSWGRYEQYF; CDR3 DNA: TGCGCCAGCAGCTGGGGACGGTACGAGCAGTACTTC
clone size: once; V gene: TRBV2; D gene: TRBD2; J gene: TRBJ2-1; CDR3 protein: CASSDSGSKNEQFF; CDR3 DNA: TGTGCCAGCAGTGATAGCGGGAGCAAGAATGAGCAGTTCTTC
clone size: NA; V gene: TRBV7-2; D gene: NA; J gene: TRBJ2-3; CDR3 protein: CASSTGWGSPDTQYF; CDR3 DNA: TGTGCCAGCAGCACAGGGTGGGGTTCCCCAGATACGCAGTATTTT